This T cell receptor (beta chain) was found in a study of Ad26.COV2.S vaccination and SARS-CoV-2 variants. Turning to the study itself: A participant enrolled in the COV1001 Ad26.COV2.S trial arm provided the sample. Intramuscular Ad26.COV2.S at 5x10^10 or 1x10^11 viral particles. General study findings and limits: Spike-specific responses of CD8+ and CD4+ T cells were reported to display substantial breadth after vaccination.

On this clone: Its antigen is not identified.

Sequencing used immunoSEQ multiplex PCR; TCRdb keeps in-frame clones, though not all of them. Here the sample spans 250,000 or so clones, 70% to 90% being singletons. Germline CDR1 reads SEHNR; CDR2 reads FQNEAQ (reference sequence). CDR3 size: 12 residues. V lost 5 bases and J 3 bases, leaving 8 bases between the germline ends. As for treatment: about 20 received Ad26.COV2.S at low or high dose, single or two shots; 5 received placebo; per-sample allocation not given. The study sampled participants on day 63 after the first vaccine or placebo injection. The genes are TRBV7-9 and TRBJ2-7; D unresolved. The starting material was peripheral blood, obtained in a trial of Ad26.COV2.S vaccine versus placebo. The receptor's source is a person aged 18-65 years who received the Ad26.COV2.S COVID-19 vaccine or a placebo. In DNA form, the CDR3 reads TGTGCCAGCAGCCAGAAAAACTACGAGCAGTACTTC. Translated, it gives CASSQKNYEQYF.